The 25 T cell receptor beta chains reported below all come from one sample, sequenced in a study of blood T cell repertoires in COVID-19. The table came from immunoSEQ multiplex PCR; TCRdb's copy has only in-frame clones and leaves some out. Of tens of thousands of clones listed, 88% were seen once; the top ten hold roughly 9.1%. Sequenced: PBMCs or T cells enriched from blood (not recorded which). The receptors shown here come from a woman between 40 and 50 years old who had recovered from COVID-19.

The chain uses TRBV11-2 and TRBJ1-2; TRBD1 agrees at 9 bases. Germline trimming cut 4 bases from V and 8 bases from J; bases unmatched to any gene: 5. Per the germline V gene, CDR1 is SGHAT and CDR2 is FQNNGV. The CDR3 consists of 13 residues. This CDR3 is CASSSGTGSGYTF. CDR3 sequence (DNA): TGTGCCAGCAGCTCGGGGACAGGGAGCGGCTACACCTTC. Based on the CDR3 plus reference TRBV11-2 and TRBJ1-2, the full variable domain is EAGVAQSPRYKIIEKRQSVAFWCNPISGHATLYWYQQILGQGPKLLIQFQNNGVVDDSQLPKDRFSAERLKGVDSTLKIQPAKLEDSAVYLCASSSGTGSGYTFGSGTRLTVV.

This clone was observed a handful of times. CDR3 in amino acids: CASSEGDGGTEFYSNQPQHF. The DNA of the CDR3 is TGTGCCAGCAGTGAAGGAGATGGAGGGACAGAATTTTATAGCAATCAGCCCCAGCATTTT. V is TRBV6-1 and J is TRBJ1-5; 7 positions agree with TRBD1. Germline V gene data show CDR1 as MNHNS and CDR2 as SASEGT. V lost 1 base to trimming and J lost 0 bases; unmatched junction nucleotides: 15. There are 20 residues in the CDR3.

CDR3 protein: CASSFTAGINEQYF. CDR3 bases: TGTGCCAGCAGTTTTACGGCAGGGATAAACGAGCAGTACTTC. The rearrangement links TRBV6-2 or TRBV6-3 to TRBJ2-7; TRBD1 might be the D (5 bases). V was shortened by 4 bases and J by 5 bases, with 15 bases between the two germline ends. This CDR3 is built from 14 residues. The germline gives CDR1 MNHEY, CDR2 SVGEGT.

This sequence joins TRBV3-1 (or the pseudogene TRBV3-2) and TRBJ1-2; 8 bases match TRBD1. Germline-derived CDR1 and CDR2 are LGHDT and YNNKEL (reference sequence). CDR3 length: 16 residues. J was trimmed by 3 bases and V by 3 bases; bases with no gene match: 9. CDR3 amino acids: CASSHYLQGADYGYTF. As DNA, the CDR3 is TGTGCCAGCAGCCATTATCTTCAGGGGGCGGACTATGGCTACACCTTC.

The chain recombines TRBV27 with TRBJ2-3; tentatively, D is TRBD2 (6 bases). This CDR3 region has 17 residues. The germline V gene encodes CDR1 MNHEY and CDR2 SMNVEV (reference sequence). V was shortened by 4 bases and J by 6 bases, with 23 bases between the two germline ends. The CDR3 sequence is CASSYGGPSDLADTQYF. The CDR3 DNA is TGTGCCAGCAGTTACGGGGGACCTAGCGACCTGGCGGATACGCAGTATTTT.

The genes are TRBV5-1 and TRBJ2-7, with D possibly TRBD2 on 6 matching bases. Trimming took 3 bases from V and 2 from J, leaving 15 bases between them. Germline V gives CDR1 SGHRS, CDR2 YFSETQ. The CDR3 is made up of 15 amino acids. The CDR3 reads CASSWDFQTTYEQYF. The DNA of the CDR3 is TGCGCCAGCAGCTGGGACTTTCAGACCACCTACGAGCAGTACTTC.

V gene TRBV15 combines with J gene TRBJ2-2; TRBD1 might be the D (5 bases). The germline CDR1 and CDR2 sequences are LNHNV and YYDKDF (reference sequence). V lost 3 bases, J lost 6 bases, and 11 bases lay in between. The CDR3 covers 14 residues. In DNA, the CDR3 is TGTGCCACCAGCAGTGGGGCGGAAGCCGGGGAGCTGTTTTTT. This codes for CATSSGAEAGELFF.

CDR3 sequence: CASSWDRGDGYTF. In nucleotides, the CDR3 is TGTGCCAGCAGCTGGGACAGGGGTGATGGCTACACCTTC. J is TRBJ1-2 and V is TRBV7-9, with 10 bases lining up with TRBD1. The V gene's germline CDR1 is SEHNR and CDR2 FQNEAQ (reference sequence). CDR3 size: 13 residues. Trimming removed 4 bases from V and 6 bases from J; junction bases left unmatched: 2.

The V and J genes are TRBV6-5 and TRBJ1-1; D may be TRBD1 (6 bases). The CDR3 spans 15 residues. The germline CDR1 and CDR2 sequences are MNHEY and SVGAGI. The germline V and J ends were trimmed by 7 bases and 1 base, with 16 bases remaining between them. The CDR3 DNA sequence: TGTGCCAGCATGTATACGGGGGGCTCGAACACTGAAGCTTTCTTT. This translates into CASMYTGGSNTEAFF.

The CDR3 here is CTSITTSGGPNAHNFVYNEQFF. The CDR3 DNA follows: TGCACCAGCATCACGACTAGCGGGGGGCCCAATGCACACAATTTCGTTTACAATGAGCAGTTCTTC. The chain has TRBV1 and TRBJ2-1; the table's TRBD2 call for D was not verified on the DNA. TRBV1 is a pseudogene. There are 22 residues in the CDR3.

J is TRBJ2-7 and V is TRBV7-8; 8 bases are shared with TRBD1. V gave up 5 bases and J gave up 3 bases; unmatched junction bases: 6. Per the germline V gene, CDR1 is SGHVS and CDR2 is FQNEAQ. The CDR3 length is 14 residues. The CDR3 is CASSRGDRNYEQYF. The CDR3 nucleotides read TGTGCCAGCAGCCGCGGGGACAGGAACTACGAGCAGTACTTC.

CDR3: CSVGALEAFF. The DNA for the CDR3 is TGCAGCGTTGGGGCCCTTGAAGCTTTCTTT. V and J are TRBV29-1 and TRBJ1-1, with D unresolved. V was cut by 4 bases and J by 7 bases, with 7 bases left in between. This CDR3 is built from 10 residues. The germline gives CDR1 SQVTM, CDR2 ANQGSEA.

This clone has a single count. The CDR3 DNA sequence: TGTGCCAGCAGTGGGACTCAGTATGGCTACACCTTC. Translating it yields CASSGTQYGYTF. This chain joins TRBV2 and TRBJ1-2; the D is unclear. The V and J ends lost 4 bases and 5 bases respectively, with 8 bases between them. The CDR3 contains 12 residues. Germline CDR1 reads SNHLY; CDR2 reads FYNNEI.

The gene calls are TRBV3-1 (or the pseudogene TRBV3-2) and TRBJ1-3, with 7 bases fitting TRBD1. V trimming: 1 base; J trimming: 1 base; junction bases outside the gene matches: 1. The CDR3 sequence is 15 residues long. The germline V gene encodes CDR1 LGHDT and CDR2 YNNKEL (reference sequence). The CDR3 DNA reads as TGTGCCAGCAGCCAAGGGACAGGTTCTGGAAACACCATATATTTT. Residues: CASSQGTGSGNTIYF.

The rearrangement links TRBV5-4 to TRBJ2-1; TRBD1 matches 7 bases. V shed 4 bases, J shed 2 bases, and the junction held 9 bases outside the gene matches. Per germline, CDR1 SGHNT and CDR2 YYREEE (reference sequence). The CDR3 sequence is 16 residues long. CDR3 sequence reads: CASSDTTGTTYNEQFF. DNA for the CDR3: TGTGCCAGCAGCGACACGACAGGGACCACCTACAATGAGCAGTTCTTC.

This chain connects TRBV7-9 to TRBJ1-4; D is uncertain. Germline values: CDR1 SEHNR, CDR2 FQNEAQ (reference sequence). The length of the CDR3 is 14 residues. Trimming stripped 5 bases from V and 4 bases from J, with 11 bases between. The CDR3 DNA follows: TGTGCCAGCAGCCTCCGGGCGGGTAATGAAAAACTGTTTTTT. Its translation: CASSLRAGNEKLFF. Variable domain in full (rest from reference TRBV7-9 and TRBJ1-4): DTGVSQNPRHKITKRGQNVTFRCDPISEHNRLYWYRQTLGQGPEFLTYFQNEAQLEKSRLLSDRFSAERPKGSFSTLEIQRTEQGDSAMYLCASSLRAGNEKLFFGSGTQLSVL.

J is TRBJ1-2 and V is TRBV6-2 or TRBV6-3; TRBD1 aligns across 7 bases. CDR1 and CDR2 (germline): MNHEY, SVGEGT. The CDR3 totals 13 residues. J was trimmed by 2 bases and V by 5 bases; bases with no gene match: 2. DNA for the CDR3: TGTGCCAGCAGTAAGACAGGGAACTATGGCTACACCTTC. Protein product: CASSKTGNYGYTF.

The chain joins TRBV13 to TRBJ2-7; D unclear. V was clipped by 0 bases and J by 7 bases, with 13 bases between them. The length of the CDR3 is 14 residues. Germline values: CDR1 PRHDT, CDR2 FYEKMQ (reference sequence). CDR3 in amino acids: CASSLGQPRTEQYF. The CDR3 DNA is TGTGCCAGCAGCTTAGGACAGCCCCGAACGGAGCAGTACTTC.

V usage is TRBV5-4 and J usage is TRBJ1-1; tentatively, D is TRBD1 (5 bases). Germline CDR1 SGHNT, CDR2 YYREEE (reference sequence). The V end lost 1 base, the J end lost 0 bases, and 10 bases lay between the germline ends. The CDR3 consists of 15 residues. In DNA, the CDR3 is TGTGCCAGCAGCTTGACAGGTGGATTGAACACTGAAGCTTTCTTT. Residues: CASSLTGGLNTEAFF.

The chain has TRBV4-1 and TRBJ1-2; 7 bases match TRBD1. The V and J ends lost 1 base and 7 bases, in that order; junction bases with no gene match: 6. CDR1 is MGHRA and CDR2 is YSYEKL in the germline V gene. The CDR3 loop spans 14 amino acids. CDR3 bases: TGCGCCAGCAGCCAAGGGCCTACAGGGGCTGGCTACACCTTC. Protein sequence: CASSQGPTGAGYTF.

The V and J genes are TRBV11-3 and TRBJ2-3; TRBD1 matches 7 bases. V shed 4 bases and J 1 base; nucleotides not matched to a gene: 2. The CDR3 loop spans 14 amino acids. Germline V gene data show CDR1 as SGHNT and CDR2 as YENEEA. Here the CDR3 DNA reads TGTGCCAGCAGCTACAGGGGAGGCACAGATACGCAGTATTTT. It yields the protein CASSYRGGTDTQYF.

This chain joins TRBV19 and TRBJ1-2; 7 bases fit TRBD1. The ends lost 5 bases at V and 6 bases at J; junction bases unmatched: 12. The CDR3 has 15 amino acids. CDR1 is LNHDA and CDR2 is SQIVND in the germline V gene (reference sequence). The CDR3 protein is CASSDREPNYNGYTF. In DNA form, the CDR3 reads TGTGCCAGTAGTGACAGGGAGCCCAACTATAATGGCTACACCTTC. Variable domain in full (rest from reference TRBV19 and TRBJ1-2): DGGITQSPKYLFRKEGQNVTLSCEQNLNHDAMYWYRQDPGQGLRLIYYSQIVNDFQKGDIAEGYSVSREKKESFPLTVTSAQKNPTAFYLCASSDREPNYNGYTFGSGTRLTVV.

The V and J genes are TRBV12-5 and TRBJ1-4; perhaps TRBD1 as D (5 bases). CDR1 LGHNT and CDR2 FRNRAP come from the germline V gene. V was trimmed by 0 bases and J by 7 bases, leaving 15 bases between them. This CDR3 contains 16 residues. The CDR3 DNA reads TGTGCTAGTGGTTTGGTATTGGGAGGGGAGGGTGAAAAACTGTTTTTT. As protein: CASGLVLGGEGEKLFF.

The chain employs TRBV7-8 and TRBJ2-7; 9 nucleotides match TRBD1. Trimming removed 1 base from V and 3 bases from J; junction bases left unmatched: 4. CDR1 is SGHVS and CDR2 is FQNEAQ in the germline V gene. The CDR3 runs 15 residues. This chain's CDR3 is CASSLVVTGGYEQYF. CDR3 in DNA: TGTGCCAGCAGCTTAGTCGTGACAGGGGGCTACGAGCAGTACTTC.

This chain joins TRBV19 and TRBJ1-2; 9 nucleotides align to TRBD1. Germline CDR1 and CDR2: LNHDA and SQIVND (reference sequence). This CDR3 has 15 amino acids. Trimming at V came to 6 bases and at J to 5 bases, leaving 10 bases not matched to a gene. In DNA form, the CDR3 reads TGTGCCAGTAGCGAACAGGGGGCCCACACTTATGGCTACACCTTC. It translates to CASSEQGAHTYGYTF.